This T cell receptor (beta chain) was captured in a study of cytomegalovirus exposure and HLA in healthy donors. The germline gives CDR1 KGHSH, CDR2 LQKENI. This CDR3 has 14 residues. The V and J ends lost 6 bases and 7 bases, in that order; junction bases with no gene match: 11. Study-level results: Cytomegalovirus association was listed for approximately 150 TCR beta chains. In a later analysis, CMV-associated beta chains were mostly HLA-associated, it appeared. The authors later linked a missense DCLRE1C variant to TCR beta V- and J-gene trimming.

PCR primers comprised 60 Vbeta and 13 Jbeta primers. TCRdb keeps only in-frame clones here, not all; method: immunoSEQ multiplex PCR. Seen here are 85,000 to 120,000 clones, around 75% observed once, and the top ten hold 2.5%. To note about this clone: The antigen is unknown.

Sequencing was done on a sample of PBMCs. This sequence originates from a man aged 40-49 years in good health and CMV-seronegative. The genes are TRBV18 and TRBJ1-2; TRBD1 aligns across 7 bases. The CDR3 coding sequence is TGTGCCAGCTCGCCCGGGACAGACGTTCGTGGCTACACCTTC. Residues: CASSPGTDVRGYTF.